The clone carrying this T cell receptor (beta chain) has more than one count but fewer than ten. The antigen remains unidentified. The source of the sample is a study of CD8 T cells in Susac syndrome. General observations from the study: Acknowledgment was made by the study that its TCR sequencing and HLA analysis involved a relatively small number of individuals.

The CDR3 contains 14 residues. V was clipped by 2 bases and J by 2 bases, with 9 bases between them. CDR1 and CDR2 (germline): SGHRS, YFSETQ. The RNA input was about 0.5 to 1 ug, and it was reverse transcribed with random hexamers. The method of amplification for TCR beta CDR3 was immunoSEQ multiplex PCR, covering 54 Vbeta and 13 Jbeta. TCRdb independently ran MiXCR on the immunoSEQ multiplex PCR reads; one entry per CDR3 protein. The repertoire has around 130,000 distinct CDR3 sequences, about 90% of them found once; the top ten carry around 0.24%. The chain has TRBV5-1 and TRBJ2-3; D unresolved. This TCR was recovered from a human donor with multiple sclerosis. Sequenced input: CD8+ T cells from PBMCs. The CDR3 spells CASSLAADTDTQYF. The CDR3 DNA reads TGCGCCAGCAGCTTAGCAGCCGACACAGATACGCAGTATTTT. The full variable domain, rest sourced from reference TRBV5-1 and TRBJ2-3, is KAGVTQTPRYLIKTRGQQVTLSCSPISGHRSVSWYQQTPGQGLQFLFEYFSETQRNKGNFPGRFSGRQFSNSRSEMNVSTLELGDSALYLCASSLAADTDTQYFGPGTRLTVL.